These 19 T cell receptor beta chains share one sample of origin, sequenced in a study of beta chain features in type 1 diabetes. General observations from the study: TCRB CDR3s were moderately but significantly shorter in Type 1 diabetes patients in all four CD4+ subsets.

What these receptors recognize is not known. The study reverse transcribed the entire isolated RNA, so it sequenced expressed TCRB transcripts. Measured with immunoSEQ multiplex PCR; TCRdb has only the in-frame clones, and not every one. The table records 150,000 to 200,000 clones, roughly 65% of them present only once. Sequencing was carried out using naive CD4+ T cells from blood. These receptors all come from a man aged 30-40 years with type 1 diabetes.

CDR3 in amino acids: CASSSIGGSSSYEQYF. The DNA for the CDR3 is TGTGCCAGCAGTTCAATTGGTGGGAGTAGCTCCTACGAGCAGTACTTC. The chain employs TRBV28 and TRBJ2-7; weak D call: TRBD2 (5 bases). The CDR3 runs to 16 residues. V dropped 4 bases and J dropped 0 bases, with 16 bases sitting between them. The germline CDR1 and CDR2 sequences are MDHEN and SYDVKM. Filled out from reference TRBV28 and TRBJ2-7, the complete variable domain reads DVKVTQSSRYLVKRTGEKVFLECVQDMDHENMFWYRQDPGLGLRLIYFSYDVKMKEKGDIPEGYSVSREKKERFSLILESASTNQTSMYLCASSSIGGSSSYEQYFGPGTRLTVT.

CDR3: CAISDGDSSYEQYF. DNA for the CDR3: TGTGCCATCAGTGACGGCGATAGCTCCTACGAGCAGTACTTC. The chain carries TRBV10-3 and TRBJ2-7; D gene ambiguous. Trimming stripped 3 bases from V and 0 bases from J, with 9 bases between. The CDR3 runs to 14 residues. Germline CDR1 is ENHRY and CDR2 is SYGVKD.

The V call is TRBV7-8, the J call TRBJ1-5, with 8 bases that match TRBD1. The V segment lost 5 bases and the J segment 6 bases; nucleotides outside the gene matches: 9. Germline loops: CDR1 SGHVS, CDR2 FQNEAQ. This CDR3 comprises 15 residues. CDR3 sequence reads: CASSGDRGSGQPQHF. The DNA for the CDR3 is TGTGCCAGCAGCGGCGACAGGGGATCGGGTCAGCCCCAGCATTTT.

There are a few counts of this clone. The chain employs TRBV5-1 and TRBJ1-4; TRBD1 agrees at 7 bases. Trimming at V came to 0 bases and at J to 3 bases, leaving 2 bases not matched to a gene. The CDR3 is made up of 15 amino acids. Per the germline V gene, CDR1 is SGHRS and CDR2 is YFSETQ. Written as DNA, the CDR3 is TGCGCCAGCAGCTTGGCCGGGACAGCTAATGAAAAACTGTTTTTT. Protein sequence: CASSLAGTANEKLFF.

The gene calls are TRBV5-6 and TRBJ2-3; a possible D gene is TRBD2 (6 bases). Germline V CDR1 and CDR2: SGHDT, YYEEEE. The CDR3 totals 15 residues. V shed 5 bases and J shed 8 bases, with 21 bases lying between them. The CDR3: CASSHWRDRRGTQYF. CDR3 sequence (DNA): TGTGCCAGCAGTCATTGGAGGGATCGGCGGGGTACGCAGTATTTT.

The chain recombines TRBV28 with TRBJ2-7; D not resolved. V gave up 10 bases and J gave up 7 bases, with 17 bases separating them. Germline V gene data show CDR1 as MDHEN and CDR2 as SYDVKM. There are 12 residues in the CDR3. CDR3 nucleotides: TGTGCCATTTCCCTTACGGAAGAGGAGCAGTACTTC. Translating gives CAISLTEEEQYF. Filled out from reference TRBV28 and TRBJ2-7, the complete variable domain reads DVKVTQSSRYLVKRTGEKVFLECVQDMDHENMFWYRQDPGLGLRLIYFSYDVKMKEKGDIPEGYSVSREKKERFSLILESASTNQTSMYLCAISLTEEEQYFGPGTRLTVT.

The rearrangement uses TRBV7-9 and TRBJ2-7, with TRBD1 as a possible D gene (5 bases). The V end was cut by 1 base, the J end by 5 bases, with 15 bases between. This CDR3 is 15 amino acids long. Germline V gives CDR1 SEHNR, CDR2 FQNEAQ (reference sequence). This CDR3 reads CASSLEAGNLNEQYF. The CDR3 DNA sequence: TGTGCCAGCAGCTTAGAGGCAGGGAATCTCAACGAGCAGTACTTC.

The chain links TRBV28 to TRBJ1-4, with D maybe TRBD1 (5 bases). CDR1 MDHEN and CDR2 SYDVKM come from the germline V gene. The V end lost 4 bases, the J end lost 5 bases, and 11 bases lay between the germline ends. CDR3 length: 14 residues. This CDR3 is CASSSGTENEKLFF. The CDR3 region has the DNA TGTGCCAGCAGTTCCGGGACCGAGAATGAAAAACTGTTTTTT.

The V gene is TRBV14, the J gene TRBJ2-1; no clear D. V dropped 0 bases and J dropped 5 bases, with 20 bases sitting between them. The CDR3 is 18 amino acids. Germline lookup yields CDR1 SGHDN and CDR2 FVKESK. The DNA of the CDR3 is TGTGCCAGCAGCCAAGAGTGGACGCTCCTACAATCGAACAATGAGCAGTTCTTC. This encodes CASSQEWTLLQSNNEQFF.

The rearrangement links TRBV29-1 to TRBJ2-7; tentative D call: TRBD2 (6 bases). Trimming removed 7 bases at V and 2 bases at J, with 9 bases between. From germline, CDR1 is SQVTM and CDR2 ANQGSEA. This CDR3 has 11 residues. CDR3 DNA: TGCAGCGCCGGCGGGACCTACGAGCAGTACTTC. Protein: CSAGGTYEQYF.

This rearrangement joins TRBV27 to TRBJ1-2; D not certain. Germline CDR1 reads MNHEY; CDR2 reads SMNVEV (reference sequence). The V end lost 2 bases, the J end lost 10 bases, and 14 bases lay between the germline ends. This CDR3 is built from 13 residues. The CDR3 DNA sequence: TGTGCCAGCAGTTTAGTGGGAGAGGAGGTCTACACCTTC. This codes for CASSLVGEEVYTF.

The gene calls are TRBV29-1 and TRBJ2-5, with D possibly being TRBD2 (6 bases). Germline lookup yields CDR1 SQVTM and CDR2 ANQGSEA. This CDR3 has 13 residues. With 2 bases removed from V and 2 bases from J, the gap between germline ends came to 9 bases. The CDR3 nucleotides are TGCAGCGTTGAATCTGCGGGACAAGAGACCCAGTACTTC. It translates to CSVESAGQETQYF.

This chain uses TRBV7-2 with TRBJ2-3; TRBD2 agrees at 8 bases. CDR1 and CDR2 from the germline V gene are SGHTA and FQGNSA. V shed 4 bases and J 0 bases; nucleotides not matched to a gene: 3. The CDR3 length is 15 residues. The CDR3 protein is CASSSLAVSTDTQYF. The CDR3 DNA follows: TGTGCCAGCAGCTCACTAGCGGTGAGCACAGATACGCAGTATTTT. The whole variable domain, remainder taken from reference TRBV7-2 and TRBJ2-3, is GAGVSQSPSNKVTEKGKDVELRCDPISGHTALYWYRQSLGQGLEFLIYFQGNSAPDKSGLPSDRFSAERTGGSVSTLTIQRTQQEDSAVYLCASSSLAVSTDTQYFGPGTRLTVL.

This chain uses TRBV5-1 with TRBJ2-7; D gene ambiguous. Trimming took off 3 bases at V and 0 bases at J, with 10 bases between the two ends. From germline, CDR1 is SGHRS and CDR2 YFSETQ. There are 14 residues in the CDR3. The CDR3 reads CASSSRLDSYEQYF. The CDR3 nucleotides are TGCGCCAGCAGCTCCCGACTGGACTCCTACGAGCAGTACTTC.

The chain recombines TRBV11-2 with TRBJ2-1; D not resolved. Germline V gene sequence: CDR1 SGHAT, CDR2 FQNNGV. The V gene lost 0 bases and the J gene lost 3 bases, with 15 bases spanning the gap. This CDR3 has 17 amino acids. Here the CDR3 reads CASSLDQQPKIYNEQFF. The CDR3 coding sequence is TGTGCCAGCAGCTTAGATCAGCAGCCTAAGATCTACAATGAGCAGTTCTTC.

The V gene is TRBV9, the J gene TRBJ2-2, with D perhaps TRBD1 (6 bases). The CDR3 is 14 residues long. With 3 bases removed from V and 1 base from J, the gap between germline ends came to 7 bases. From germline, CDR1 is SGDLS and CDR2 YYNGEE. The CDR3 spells CASSEGQNTGELFF. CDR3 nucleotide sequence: TGTGCCAGCAGCGAGGGACAGAACACCGGGGAGCTGTTTTTT.

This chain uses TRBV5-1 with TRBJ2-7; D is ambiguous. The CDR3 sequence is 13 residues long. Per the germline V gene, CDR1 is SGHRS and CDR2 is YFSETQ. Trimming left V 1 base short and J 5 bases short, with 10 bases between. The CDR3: CASSLLDEDEQYF. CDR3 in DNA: TGCGCCAGCAGCTTGTTGGACGAGGACGAGCAGTACTTC.

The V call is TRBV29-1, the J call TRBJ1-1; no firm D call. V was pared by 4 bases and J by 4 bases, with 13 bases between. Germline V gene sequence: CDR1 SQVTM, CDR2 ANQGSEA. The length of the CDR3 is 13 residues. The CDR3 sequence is CSVAGLGGTEAFF. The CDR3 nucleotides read TGCAGCGTTGCAGGATTAGGAGGCACTGAAGCTTTCTTT. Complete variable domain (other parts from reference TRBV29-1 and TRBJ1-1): SAVISQKPSRDICQRGTSLTIQCQVDSQVTMMFWYRQQPGQSLTLIATANQGSEATYESGFVIDKFPISRPNLTFSTLTVSNMSPEDSSIYLCSVAGLGGTEAFFGQGTRLTVV.

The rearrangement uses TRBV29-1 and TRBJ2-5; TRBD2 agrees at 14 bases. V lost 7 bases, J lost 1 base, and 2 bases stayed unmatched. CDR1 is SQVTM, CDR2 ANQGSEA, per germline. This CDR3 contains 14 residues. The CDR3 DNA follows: TGCAGCGGGGGACTAGCGGGGGCCCAAGAGACCCAGTACTTC. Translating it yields CSGGLAGAQETQYF.